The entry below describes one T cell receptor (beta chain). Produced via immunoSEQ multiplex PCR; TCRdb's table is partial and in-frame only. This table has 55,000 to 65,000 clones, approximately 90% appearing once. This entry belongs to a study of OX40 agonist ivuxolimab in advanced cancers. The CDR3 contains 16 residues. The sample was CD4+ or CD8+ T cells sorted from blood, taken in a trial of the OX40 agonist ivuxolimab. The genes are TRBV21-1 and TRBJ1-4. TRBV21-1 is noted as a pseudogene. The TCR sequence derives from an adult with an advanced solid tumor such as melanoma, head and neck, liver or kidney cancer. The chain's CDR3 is CASSLTGDGGGEKLFF. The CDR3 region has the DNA TGTGCCAGCAGCCTTACGGGGGACGGCGGGGGAGAAAAACTGTTTTTT.